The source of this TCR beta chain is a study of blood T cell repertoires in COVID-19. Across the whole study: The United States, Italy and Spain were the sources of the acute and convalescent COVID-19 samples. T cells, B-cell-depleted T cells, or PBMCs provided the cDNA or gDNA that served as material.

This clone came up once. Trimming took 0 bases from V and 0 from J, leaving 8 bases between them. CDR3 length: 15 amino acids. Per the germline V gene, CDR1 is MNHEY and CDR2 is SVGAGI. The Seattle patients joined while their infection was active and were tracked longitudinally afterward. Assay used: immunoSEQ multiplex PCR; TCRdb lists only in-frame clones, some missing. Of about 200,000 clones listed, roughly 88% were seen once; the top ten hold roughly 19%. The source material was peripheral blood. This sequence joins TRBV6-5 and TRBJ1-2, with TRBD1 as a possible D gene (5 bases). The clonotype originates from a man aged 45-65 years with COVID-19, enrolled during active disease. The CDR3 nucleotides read TGTGCCAGCAGTTACTCTCAGGGAACTAACTATGGCTACACCTTC. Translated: CASSYSQGTNYGYTF.